The 30 T cell receptor beta chains reported below all come from one sample, sequenced in a study of shared clonotypes between healthy human individuals. Clones were read by immunoSEQ multiplex PCR, and TCRdb kept only the in-frame ones, dropping some. The sample shows about a million clones, approximately 80% of them seen only once. Sequencing was carried out using memory CD4+ T cells from PBMCs. Described subset: CD45RA-negative fraction. These receptors originate from a man aged 18 to 30 in good health. Some clones in this sample may be carry-over from other donors' samples.

The V gene is TRBV30, the J gene TRBJ2-5; TRBD2 matches at 8 bases. The V segment lost 0 bases and the J segment 4 bases; nucleotides outside the gene matches: 7. The CDR3 runs 15 residues. Per germline, CDR1 GTSNPN and CDR2 SVGIG (reference sequence). The CDR3 nucleotides are TGTGCCTGGAGTGTATCGGGGGGGCGTGTAGAGACCCAGTACTTC. As protein: CAWSVSGGRVETQYF.

Note on this clone: This sequence may be a read error, since a much larger clone differs from it by one base. The CDR3 does not end in the conserved phenylalanine or tryptophan, so this is likely a read error. The chain combines TRBV30 with TRBJ1-5; D is uncertain. Germline V gene data show CDR1 as GTSNPN and CDR2 as SVGIG (reference sequence). This CDR3 is built from 13 residues. Trimming stripped 1 base from V and 9 bases from J, with 13 bases between. The CDR3 nucleotides are TGTGCCTGGAGTGGTAGCAGTTTAGCGCCCCAGCATTCT. This sequence encodes CAWSGSSLAPQHS.

The V gene is TRBV10-2, the J gene TRBJ2-5; D unresolved. Germline loops: CDR1 WSHSY, CDR2 SAAADI. V dropped 3 bases and J dropped 5 bases, with 4 bases sitting between them. CDR3 length: 11 residues. The chain's CDR3 is CASSDRETQYF. The CDR3 DNA sequence: TGCGCCAGCAGTGACCGGGAGACCCAGTACTTC.

This chain uses TRBV7-9 with TRBJ2-6; D uncertain. Trimming pared 4 bases from V and 1 base from J, leaving 8 bases between. Germline V CDR1 and CDR2: SEHNR, FQNEAQ (reference sequence). The CDR3 totals 15 residues. The CDR3 is CASSYGNSGANVLTF. The CDR3 nucleotides are TGTGCCAGCAGCTATGGAAATTCTGGGGCCAACGTCCTGACTTTC. Full variable domain (missing parts from reference TRBV7-9 and TRBJ2-6): DTGVSQNPRHKITKRGQNVTFRCDPISEHNRLYWYRQTLGQGPEFLTYFQNEAQLEKSRLLSDRFSAERPKGSFSTLEIQRTEQGDSAMYLCASSYGNSGANVLTFGAGSRLTVL.

The table lists this clone with many counts. The chain couples TRBV4-2 to TRBJ2-1; 10 bases are a match to TRBD2. Trimming cost V 0 bases and J 5 bases; bases outside gene matches: 7. CDR1 is LGHNA and CDR2 is YNFKEQ in the germline V gene. The CDR3 totals 17 residues. As DNA, the CDR3 is TGTGCCAGCAGCCAAGATCCAAGCGGGAGGGCCAACAATGAGCAGTTCTTC. Its protein is CASSQDPSGRANNEQFF.

This CDR3 reads CAYSKTGSGYTF. For the CDR3, the DNA is TGTGCCTACTCAAAGACAGGTTCTGGCTACACCTTC. V gene TRBV28 combines with J gene TRBJ1-2, with TRBD1 as a possible D gene (6 bases). Trimming pared 11 bases from V and 7 bases from J, leaving 17 bases between. The CDR3 contains 12 residues. Germline V gives CDR1 MDHEN, CDR2 SYDVKM.

V gene TRBV5-4 combines with J gene TRBJ2-3; D remains ambiguous. The germline V and J ends were trimmed by 4 bases and 0 bases, with 9 bases remaining between them. Germline loops: CDR1 SGHNT, CDR2 YYREEE (reference sequence). The CDR3 is 14 residues long. DNA for the CDR3: TGTGCCAGCAGCCTCGAGTACAGCACAGATACGCAGTATTTT. Translated, it gives CASSLEYSTDTQYF.

With regard to this clone: A much larger clone lies a single base off, so this may be a read error. This CDR3 is also generated by other DNA sequences in the sample. J is TRBJ2-2 and V is TRBV11-2; possible D gene TRBD1, 6 bases. The CDR3 is 14 residues long. Trimming removed 5 bases at V and 1 base at J, with 8 bases between. Germline V gene lookup returns CDR1 SGHAT and CDR2 FQNNGV. CDR3 sequence: CASSLGQNTGELFF. In DNA, the CDR3 is TGTGCCAGCAGCCTGGGACAGAACACCGGGGAGCTGTTTTTT.

The V and J genes are TRBV4-2 and TRBJ2-5; D is uncertain. CDR1 is LGHNA and CDR2 is YNFKEQ in the germline V gene. V lost 1 base and J 4 bases, leaving 7 bases between the germline ends. The CDR3 covers 13 residues. CDR3 coding DNA: TGTGCCAGCAGCCAAGGGCCAAGAGAGACCCAGTACTTC. It encodes CASSQGPRETQYF.

Notes on this clone: The same CDR3 also results from other DNA sequences found in this sample. This sequence joins TRBV27 and TRBJ2-5, with TRBD2 identical over 11 bases. With 5 bases clipped from V and 3 bases from J, the junction kept 2 bases outside the gene matches. Germline V gene sequence: CDR1 MNHEY, CDR2 SMNVEV (reference sequence). CDR3 length: 14 amino acids. The CDR3 coding sequence is TGTGCCAGCAGTCCGGGACTAGCGGAAGAGACCCAGTACTTC. Translated, it gives CASSPGLAEETQYF.

The chain recombines TRBV10-3 with TRBJ1-1, with D maybe TRBD1 (5 bases). V gave up 0 bases and J gave up 3 bases, with 11 bases separating them. Germline CDR1 is ENHRY and CDR2 is SYGVKD. The CDR3 runs 15 residues. This chain's CDR3 is CAISESRDVDTEAFF. The CDR3 DNA sequence: TGTGCCATCAGTGAGTCAAGGGACGTGGACACTGAAGCTTTCTTT.

The genes are TRBV4-1 and TRBJ1-2, with a tentative D call TRBD1 (5 bases). Trimming cost V 2 bases and J 3 bases, with 16 bases left between them. CDR1 is MGHRA, CDR2 YSYEKL, per germline. This CDR3 has 16 residues. The CDR3 DNA reads as TGCGCCAGCAGCCAACCACTCGACAGAGTGGACTATGGCTACACCTTC. Amino acids: CASSQPLDRVDYGYTF.

The chain is built from TRBV29-1 and TRBJ2-5, with 11 bases fitting TRBD2. The CDR3 is 15 residues long. In germline, CDR1 is SQVTM, CDR2 ANQGSEA. V trimming: 6 bases; J trimming: 5 bases; junction bases outside the gene matches: 11. Here the CDR3 reads CSVTLLAGERETQYF. The CDR3 DNA reads as TGCAGCGTGACATTACTAGCGGGAGAGAGGGAGACCCAGTACTTC.

This rearrangement joins TRBV5-1 to TRBJ2-1; 9 bases are a match to TRBD2. The junction had 7 bases not matched to a gene; V was cut back by 6 bases and J by 0 bases. The CDR3 runs 16 residues. CDR1 SGHRS and CDR2 YFSETQ come from the germline V gene. The CDR3: CASKDLSGSSYNEQFF. CDR3 DNA sequence: TGCGCCAGCAAGGACCTTAGCGGGAGCTCCTACAATGAGCAGTTCTTC.

CDR3 loop: CASSLDTGYEQYF. The CDR3, as DNA: TGTGCCAGCAGCTTGGACACGGGCTACGAGCAGTACTTC. The rearrangement uses TRBV5-4 and TRBJ2-7; no clear D. CDR3 size: 13 residues. V lost 0 bases to trimming and J lost 3 bases, with 7 bases between them. CDR1 is SGHNT, CDR2 YYREEE, per germline (reference sequence).

This clone was detected only a few times. The chain couples TRBV28 to TRBJ2-7, with 10 bases fitting TRBD2. The V gene's germline CDR1 is MDHEN and CDR2 SYDVKM. V lost 2 bases and J lost 2; bases outside the gene matches: 6. CDR3 size: 16 residues. CDR3 DNA sequence: TGTGCCAGCAGTTTACCCGGGACTAGCGTCCCCTACGAGCAGTACTTC. This encodes CASSLPGTSVPYEQYF.

This chain connects TRBV15 to TRBJ1-3; no clear D. The CDR3 length is 16 residues. The V end was cut by 0 bases, the J end by 2 bases, with 11 bases between. The germline CDR1 and CDR2 sequences are LNHNV and YYDKDF (reference sequence). This CDR3 is CATSRDGSQTGNTIYF. DNA of the CDR3: TGTGCCACCAGCAGAGATGGGTCCCAAACTGGAAACACCATATATTTT.

This chain connects TRBV7-2 to TRBJ1-2; D is possibly TRBD1 (5 bases). CDR3 length: 14 amino acids. In germline, CDR1 is SGHTA, CDR2 FQGNSA. The ends were cut back, 5 bases at V and 8 bases at J, with 18 bases in the middle. Written as DNA, the CDR3 is TGTGCCAGCAGCCGTAGGTCGGGGGGGAAAGGCTACACCTTC. Translating gives CASSRRSGGKGYTF.

This rearrangement joins TRBV5-4 to TRBJ2-4, with 8 bases fitting TRBD2. The germline gives CDR1 SGHNT, CDR2 YYREEE (reference sequence). V trimming: 0 bases; J trimming: 5 bases; junction bases outside the gene matches: 1. The CDR3 has 14 amino acids. The CDR3 region has the DNA TGTGCCAGCAGCTTGGCAGCGGGGGAAAACATTCAGTACTTC. Its translation: CASSLAAGENIQYF.

V and J are TRBV2 and TRBJ2-5, with 7 bases matching TRBD1. V shed 7 bases and J 2 bases; nucleotides not matched to a gene: 4. From germline, CDR1 is SNHLY and CDR2 FYNNEI. The CDR3 spans 13 residues. CDR3 protein: CASTGTAQETQYF. The DNA of the CDR3 is TGTGCCAGCACCGGGACAGCTCAAGAGACCCAGTACTTC.

The chain links TRBV28 to TRBJ1-2; D is possibly TRBD1 (5 bases). Trimming shortened V by 6 bases and J by 7 bases, and 21 bases separated the two germline ends. The CDR3 loop spans 15 amino acids. Germline-derived CDR1 and CDR2 are MDHEN and SYDVKM. The CDR3 loop reads CASRPHGMGVGGYTF. The DNA of the CDR3 is TGTGCCAGCAGGCCCCATGGTATGGGGGTGGGTGGCTACACCTTC.

Comments on this clone: Different DNA sequences within this sample yield the same CDR3. The CDR3 loop reads CASSLNRDNEQFF. The DNA of the CDR3 is TGTGCCAGCAGCTTAAATCGGGACAATGAGCAGTTCTTC. V gene TRBV7-3 combines with J gene TRBJ2-1; D not certain. Between the trimmed V and J ends, which lost 1 base and 5 bases, there was a span of 6 bases. Germline V CDR1 and CDR2: SGHTA, FQGTGA. The CDR3 runs to 13 residues.

The rearrangement uses TRBV11-2 and TRBJ2-2; 7 bases fit TRBD2. The CDR3 has 13 residues. V gave up 6 bases and J gave up 4 bases; unmatched junction bases: 2. Germline V gives CDR1 SGHAT, CDR2 FQNNGV. Here the CDR3 reads CASRGEGTGELFF. CDR3 nucleotide sequence: TGTGCCAGCAGAGGGGAGGGCACCGGGGAGCTGTTTTTT.

The chain carries TRBV28 and TRBJ2-2; D is unclear. V lost 1 base to trimming and J lost 3 bases, with 6 bases between them. CDR1 and CDR2 from the germline V gene are MDHEN and SYDVKM. The CDR3 runs 14 residues. CDR3: CASSLYRHTGELFF. As DNA, the CDR3 is TGTGCCAGCAGTTTATACAGACACACCGGGGAGCTGTTTTTT.

The chain is built from TRBV27 and TRBJ2-7; TRBD2 aligns across 10 bases. CDR3 length equals 15 residues. In germline, CDR1 is MNHEY, CDR2 SMNVEV (reference sequence). After removal of 5 bases from V and 5 bases from J, the junction contained 9 bases not matched to a gene. CDR3 loop: CASSTSGRAINEQYF. CDR3 DNA: TGTGCCAGCAGTACAAGCGGGAGGGCCATTAACGAGCAGTACTTC.

This rearrangement joins TRBV27 to TRBJ1-4; D not resolved. The CDR3 contains 15 residues. The ends were cut back, 3 bases at V and 3 bases at J, with 11 bases in the middle. Germline V gene data show CDR1 as MNHEY and CDR2 as SMNVEV (reference sequence). CDR3: CASSFRISSNEKLFF. The CDR3 DNA is TGTGCCAGCAGTTTCCGCATCTCGTCTAATGAAAAACTGTTTTTT.

The chain carries TRBV30 and TRBJ2-7; TRBD2 aligns across 7 bases. CDR1 is GTSNPN, CDR2 SVGIG, per germline (reference sequence). V was pared by 0 bases and J by 2 bases, with 7 bases of the junction left unmatched. There are 15 residues in the CDR3. The CDR3 DNA is TGTGCCTGGAGTGTTGAGTGGGGGGGAACCTACGAGCAGTACTTC. Translation gives CAWSVEWGGTYEQYF. The variable domain in full, with the rest retrieved from reference TRBV30 and TRBJ2-7, is SQTIHQWPATLVQPVGSPLSLECTVEGTSNPNLYWYRQAAGRGLQLLFYSVGIGQISSEVPQNLSASRPQDRQFILSSKKLLLSDSGFYLCAWSVEWGGTYEQYFGPGTRLTVT.

This chain uses TRBV5-5 with TRBJ1-1; TRBD1 matches at 8 bases. The CDR3 consists of 12 residues. CDR1 is SGHKS and CDR2 is YYEKEE in the germline V gene (reference sequence). With V trimmed by 4 bases and J by 10 bases, 6 bases remained unmatched. CDR3 loop: CASSMDRVRAFF. CDR3 nucleotide sequence: TGTGCCAGCAGCATGGACAGGGTACGAGCTTTCTTT.

The chain links TRBV28 to TRBJ2-5; a weak D match, TRBD1 (7 bases). CDR3 length: 14 amino acids. Germline V gene data show CDR1 as MDHEN and CDR2 as SYDVKM. V lost 8 bases and J 4 bases, leaving 17 bases between the germline ends. DNA for the CDR3: TGTGCCAGCGGAGGAGGGGGCGTAGGAGAGACCCAGTACTTC. Translated, it gives CASGGGGVGETQYF.

The chain has TRBV7-8 and TRBJ1-4, with TRBD1 identical over 11 bases. After removal of 4 bases from V and 7 bases from J, the junction contained 5 bases not matched to a gene. In germline, CDR1 is SGHVS, CDR2 FQNEAQ. The CDR3 has 15 residues. The chain's CDR3 is CASSSDRGRSEKLFF. The CDR3 region has the DNA TGTGCCAGCAGCTCGGACAGGGGGCGCAGTGAAAAACTGTTTTTT.